Listed here is a single TCR beta chain. No antigen is known for it. Data came from immunoSEQ multiplex PCR; TCRdb stores just in-frame clones and leaves some out. The sample lists fewer than 250,000 clones, around nine tenths occurring once. This CDR3 contains 14 residues. The germline CDR1 and CDR2 sequences are SGDLS and YYNGEE. The J segment lost 3 bases and the V segment lost 2 bases, leaving 1 base of the junction unmatched. The entry originates in a study of cytomegalovirus exposure and HLA in healthy donors. Study-wide findings and caveats: Among TCR beta chains, those listed as cytomegalovirus-associated numbered approximately 150.

The rearrangement links TRBV9 to TRBJ1-2; the match to TRBD1 covers 10 bases. The sequencing input was PBMCs. The origin of this receptor is a man aged 18 to 29 in good health and CMV-seronegative. CDR3 bases: TGTGCCAGCAGCGTCGGACAGGGGGACTATGGCTACACCTTC. Protein sequence: CASSVGQGDYGYTF.